This T cell receptor (beta chain) is drawn from a study of long-term antiretroviral therapy in people with HIV. Regarding the study as a whole: Repertoires looked antigen-experienced, with only a slight naive shift after ART. Within the repertoire, clones expanded before ART were dominant at all time points. Relative to transplant donor controls, diversity remained lower despite increasing after ART.

The CDR3 has 15 amino acids. Donors needed at least one pre-ART PBMC sample plus at least two post-ART samples. Investigators performed immunoSEQ version v3.0 at survey level. Sequencing was performed with immunoSEQ multiplex PCR; in TCRdb, only in-frame clones are kept and a portion is missing. The table records about 10,000 clones, 84% of them present only once. Remarks on this clone: What it recognizes is unknown.

The V and J genes are TRBV7-5 and TRBJ1-5; TRBD1, the D gene given by the table, was not confirmed from the DNA. TRBV7-5 has pseudogene status. The sequence was obtained from a man aged 25-45 years with HIV. This specimen consisted of unsorted PBMCs, obtained 0.3 years before starting antiretroviral therapy. CDR3 nucleotide sequence: TGTGCCAGAAGCTTAGGATGCAGGTTCAGCCAGCCCCAGCATTTT. It specifies CARSLGCRFSQPQHF.